The 4 T cell receptor beta chains listed next were all sequenced from one sample in a study of technical replicates of blood from a handful of donors. The data were produced by immunoSEQ multiplex PCR, yet TCRdb's version contains in-frame clones alone and is incomplete. Of approximately 79,000 clones listed, roughly nine tenths were seen once; the top ten hold approximately 0.39%. Material for sequencing was T cells isolated from PBMCs. The source of these receptors is a human donor in good health.

This clone was counted only a few times. This chain joins TRBV2 and TRBJ1-1; TRBD1 might be the D (6 bases). This CDR3 comprises 13 residues. V was cut by 6 bases and J by 5 bases, with 13 bases left in between. Germline assignment: CDR1 SNHLY and CDR2 FYNNEI. For the CDR3, the DNA is TGTGCCAGCAGCGGGACACCCGGGACTGAAGCTTTCTTT. It encodes CASSGTPGTEAFF. The full variable domain, rest sourced from reference TRBV2 and TRBJ1-1, is EPEVTQTPSHQVTQMGQEVILRCVPISNHLYFYWYRQILGQKVEFLVSFYNNEISEKSEIFDDQFSVERPDGSNFTLKIRSTKLEDSAMYFCASSGTPGTEAFFGQGTRLTVV.

This clone is a singleton in its sample. This rearrangement joins TRBV5-1 to TRBJ1-6; tentatively, D is TRBD1 (5 bases). Germline V gives CDR1 SGHRS, CDR2 YFSETQ. The CDR3 sequence is 16 residues long. The ends were cut back, 0 bases at V and 6 bases at J, with 13 bases in the middle. The CDR3 spells CASSLASAGRNSPLHF. Here the CDR3 DNA reads TGCGCCAGCAGCTTGGCCTCTGCAGGGCGTAATTCACCCCTCCACTTT.

The table lists this clone with a few counts. The gene calls are TRBV10-1 and TRBJ2-7; D is ambiguous. Germline V gene data show CDR1 as WNHNN and CDR2 as SYGVQD (reference sequence). There are 13 residues in the CDR3. V was trimmed by 2 bases and J by 3 bases, leaving 8 bases between them. The chain's CDR3 is CASSERTFYEQYF. In DNA, the CDR3 is TGCGCCAGCAGTGAGCGAACTTTCTACGAGCAGTACTTC.

V is TRBV7-9 and J is TRBJ2-3; 10 positions agree with TRBD1. V was clipped by 2 bases and J by 3 bases; unmatched bases: 5. The CDR3 covers 16 residues. CDR1 is SEHNR, CDR2 FQNEAQ, per germline (reference sequence). The CDR3 region has the DNA TGTGCCAGCAGCTTAAACCGGGACAGGGGTACAGATACGCAGTATTTT. Its translation: CASSLNRDRGTDTQYF.